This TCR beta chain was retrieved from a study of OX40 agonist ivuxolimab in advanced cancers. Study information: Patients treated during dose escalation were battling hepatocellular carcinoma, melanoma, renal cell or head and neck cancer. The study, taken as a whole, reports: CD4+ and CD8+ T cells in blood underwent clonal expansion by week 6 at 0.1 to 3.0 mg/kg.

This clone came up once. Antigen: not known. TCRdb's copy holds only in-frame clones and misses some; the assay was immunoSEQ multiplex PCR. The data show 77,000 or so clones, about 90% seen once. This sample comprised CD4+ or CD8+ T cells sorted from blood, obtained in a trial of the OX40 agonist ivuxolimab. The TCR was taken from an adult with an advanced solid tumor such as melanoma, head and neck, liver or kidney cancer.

The CDR3 is CASSLTRDTNYEQYF. CDR3 in DNA: TGTGCCAGCAGCTTAACTCGGGACACGAATTACGAGCAGTACTTC. The rearrangement joins TRBV7-3 to TRBJ2-7; possible D gene TRBD1, 6 bases. The CDR3 extends over 15 amino acids. In germline, CDR1 is SGHTA, CDR2 FQGTGA. V dropped 0 bases and J dropped 4 bases, with 13 bases sitting between them.